This TCR beta chain was sequenced during a study of tumor-infiltrating lymphocytes in primary liver carcinoma. Germline DNA was extracted alongside blood RNA, which was obtained from unsorted whole blood. Sampling before surgery obtained 4 to 4.5 milliliters of peripheral blood. Germline trimming cut 6 bases from V and 5 bases from J; bases unmatched to any gene: 17. In germline, CDR1 is SGHAT, CDR2 FQNNGV. The CDR3 length is 17 residues. Remarks on this clonotype: The antigen remains unidentified.

Study conclusions and caveats: Among the pair types, tumor region pairs showed more overlap than tumor-adjacent and tumor-blood pairs. With p = 0.039, the top-250-clone fraction in tumors significantly exceeded that in blood.

Production of TCR beta cDNA used around 500 ng total RNA together with a constant-region primer. ARM-PCR was slightly modified, and three nested multiplex PCR rounds with it gave rise to the TCR beta libraries. TRBV1-TRBV30 forward primers paired with a C-beta reverse primer drove the first two PCR rounds, 10 cycles each. TCRdb independently ran MiXCR on the multiplex PCR reads; one entry per CDR3 protein. The sample yields about 200,000 distinct CDR3 sequences, around three fifths seen once. The material sequenced was peripheral blood. The chain carries TRBV11-2 and TRBJ2-3; 7 bases line up with TRBD2. This sequence was found in a woman aged 60 to 75 with primary liver carcinoma and hepatitis B virus infection. The CDR3, as DNA: TGTGCCAGCAGTCCGAATCGCGGGAGCCGGTTAGGAGATACGCAGTATTTT. Protein product: CASSPNRGSRLGDTQYF.